These 26 T cell receptor beta chains came from one sample sequenced in a study of post-analysis software for immune sequencing data. These receptors are not linked to any known antigen. cDNA libraries for TCR beta contained unique molecular identifiers. TCRdb passed the PCR reads through MiXCR, listing each CDR3 protein once. The repertoire includes 600,000 to 750,000 distinct CDR3 sequences, 55% to 60% of them detected once, and 11% sits in the top ten. Findings of the study overall: TRBV5-6, TRBV5-1 and TRBV20-1 belonged to a set of about five TRBV segments that were more frequent in patients than controls.

Sequenced material: blood. These receptors came from a girl aged 2 to 9 with multiple sclerosis.

V gene TRBV5-1 combines with J gene TRBJ2-3, with D uncertain. The germline V and J ends were trimmed by 2 bases and 6 bases, with 16 bases remaining between them. Germline CDR1 and CDR2: SGHRS and YFSETQ. This CDR3 region has 15 residues. Here the CDR3 reads CASSFHGLHLDTQYF. For the CDR3, the DNA is TGCGCCAGCAGCTTCCACGGCCTACACCTTGATACGCAGTATTTT.

The chain joins TRBV7-9 to TRBJ2-1; tentatively, D is TRBD2 (5 bases). V was pared by 2 bases and J by 6 bases, with 14 bases between. The germline V gene has CDR1 SEHNR and CDR2 FQNEAQ (reference sequence). The CDR3 covers 15 residues. The CDR3 loop reads CASSLTSGLANEQFF. The DNA for the CDR3 is TGTGCCAGCAGCTTAACTAGTGGCCTAGCCAATGAGCAGTTCTTC.

V gene TRBV6-2 or TRBV6-3 combines with J gene TRBJ2-1; D is perhaps TRBD2 (5 bases). The V gene's germline CDR1 is MNHEY and CDR2 SVGEGT. There are 14 residues in the CDR3. The V and J ends lost 6 bases and 8 bases respectively, with 17 bases between them. This CDR3 reads CASSRVTWEYEQFF. CDR3 bases: TGTGCCAGCAGCCGCGTCACCTGGGAGTATGAGCAGTTCTTC.

Only a few counts were recorded for this clonotype. The chain recombines TRBV7-2 with TRBJ2-3; TRBD2 matches 13 bases. Per the germline V gene, CDR1 is SGHTA and CDR2 is FQGNSA. V was pared by 5 bases and J by 5 bases, with 10 bases of the junction left unmatched. This CDR3 has 17 amino acids. The DNA of the CDR3 is TGTGCCAGCAGCCCGCAGGGGACTAGCGGGGAAGGAGATACGCAGTATTTT. Translating it yields CASSPQGTSGEGDTQYF.

Note on this clonotype: A much larger clone differs from this one at a single base, so this may be a read error. This chain uses TRBV14 with TRBJ2-2; no clear D gene. From germline, CDR1 is SGHDN and CDR2 FVKESK. The germline V and J ends were trimmed by 1 base and 4 bases, with 7 bases remaining between them. The CDR3 has 14 residues. CDR3 amino acids: CASSQALITGELFF. For the CDR3, the DNA is TGTGCCAGCAGCCAAGCATTGATCACCGGGGAGCTGTTTTTT. The full variable domain, with the rest looked up from reference TRBV14 and TRBJ2-2, is EAGVTQFPSHSVIEKGQTVTLRCDPISGHDNLYWYRRVMGKEIKFLLHFVKESKQDESGMPNNRFLAERTGGTYSTLKVQPAELEDSGVYFCASSQALITGELFFGEGSRLTVL.

This clonotype was seen ten or more times. V and J are TRBV2 and TRBJ2-5; D ambiguous. The length of the CDR3 is 11 residues. Germline CDR1 SNHLY, CDR2 FYNNEI. Between the trimmed V and J ends, which lost 4 bases and 5 bases, there was a span of 5 bases. CDR3 residues: CASSGRETQYF. For the CDR3, the DNA is TGTGCCAGCAGTGGACGGGAGACCCAGTACTTC.

The sample holds one count of this clonotype. This sequence joins TRBV7-2 and TRBJ2-7, with D possibly being TRBD1 (5 bases). Near its end, the DNA agrees better with TRBJ2-5, so the J call may be wrong. The CDR3 sequence is 14 residues long. CDR1 SGHTA and CDR2 FQGNSA come from the germline V gene. CDR3 sequence: CASSQRQNQETQYF. The CDR3 coding sequence is TGTGCCAGCAGCCAGCGACAGAACCAAGAGACCCAGTACTTC.

The chain links TRBV11-3 to TRBJ2-1, with TRBD2 identical over 7 bases. Germline CDR1 is SGHNT and CDR2 is YENEEA. The J segment lost 4 bases and the V segment lost 0 bases, leaving 3 bases of the junction unmatched. This CDR3 is built from 15 residues. In DNA form, the CDR3 reads TGTGCCAGCAGCTTAGAGGATAGCGGGTACAATGAGCAGTTCTTC. Translated: CASSLEDSGYNEQFF. The full variable domain, its missing parts supplied by reference TRBV11-3 and TRBJ2-1, is EAGVVQSPRYKIIEKKQPVAFWCNPISGHNTLYWYLQNLGQGPELLIRYENEEAVDDSQLPKDRFSAERLKGVDSTLKIQPAELGDSAVYLCASSLEDSGYNEQFFGPGTRLTVL.

Only one count was recorded for this clonotype. The chain employs TRBV6-5 and TRBJ2-7, with TRBD1 as a possible D gene (6 bases). Germline values: CDR1 MNHEY, CDR2 SVGAGI. This CDR3 region has 15 residues. V shed 5 bases and J shed 6 bases, with 20 bases lying between them. For the CDR3, the DNA is TGTGCCAGCAGTATCTCCCAGGGACAAAATCGCGAGCAGTACTTC. Protein sequence: CASSISQGQNREQYF.

This clonotype appeared a few times. The rearrangement links TRBV20-1 to TRBJ2-3; D might be TRBD2 (5 bases). In germline, CDR1 is DFQATT, CDR2 SNEGSKA (reference sequence). With 7 bases removed from V and 2 bases from J, the gap between germline ends came to 10 bases. The CDR3 consists of 12 residues. The CDR3 nucleotides read TGCAGTGTTAACGGGGACACAGATACGCAGTATTTT. It translates to CSVNGDTDTQYF.

The chain combines TRBV27 with TRBJ2-7, with 7 bases fitting TRBD1. J lost 6 bases, V lost 7 bases, and 12 bases had no gene match. Germline values: CDR1 MNHEY, CDR2 SMNVEV (reference sequence). The CDR3 is 14 amino acids. In DNA form, the CDR3 reads TGTGCCAGCAAGAGCCTAGGACAGGCGGCCGAGCAGTACTTC. Translating it yields CASKSLGQAAEQYF.

This clonotype occurred once. The chain recombines TRBV10-3 with TRBJ2-6, with a possible D match to TRBD1 (7 bases). Trimming pared 2 bases from V and 2 bases from J, leaving 19 bases between. Germline V gene sequence: CDR1 ENHRY, CDR2 SYGVKD. CDR3 length equals 19 residues. The CDR3 loop reads CAISEPRTGGTAGANVLTF. In DNA, the CDR3 is TGTGCCATCAGTGAGCCTAGGACAGGAGGGACTGCTGGGGCCAACGTCCTGACTTTC.

This clonotype was seen just once. The gene calls are TRBV29-1 and TRBJ1-2; 10 bases fit TRBD1. The V segment lost 3 bases and the J segment 4 bases; nucleotides outside the gene matches: 17. The CDR3 covers 18 residues. The germline V gene encodes CDR1 SQVTM and CDR2 ANQGSEA. The CDR3 loop reads CSVDGGETAGQGTYGYTF. The DNA for the CDR3 is TGCAGCGTTGATGGGGGCGAAACGGCGGGACAGGGGACCTATGGCTACACCTTC.

This clonotype has a handful of counts. The chain links TRBV7-3 to TRBJ1-1, with D hard to call. Germline-derived CDR1 and CDR2 are SGHTA and FQGTGA. The V and J ends lost 2 bases and 0 bases respectively, with 7 bases between them. The CDR3 length is 14 residues. CDR3 bases: TGTGCCAGCAGCTTAGGACCCCTGAACACTGAAGCTTTCTTT. Translation: CASSLGPLNTEAFF.

This clonotype was seen only a few times. The chain is built from TRBV6-5 and TRBJ2-5, with D perhaps assigned TRBD1 or TRBD2 (6 bases each). This CDR3 is 13 amino acids long. Germline V CDR1 and CDR2: MNHEY, SVGAGI. V was cut by 4 bases and J by 5 bases, with 11 bases left in between. The CDR3 nucleotides are TGTGCCAGCAGTTTCTTAGGGGGGGAGACCCAGTACTTC. Translation: CASSFLGGETQYF.

The V and J genes are TRBV25-1 and TRBJ2-1, with 10 positions matching TRBD1. The CDR3 is 16 amino acids. Germline loops: CDR1 MGHDK, CDR2 SYGVNS. The V and J ends lost 4 bases and 5 bases, in that order; junction bases with no gene match: 8. CDR3 sequence reads: CASSVEKGQGNNEQFF. The CDR3 DNA is TGTGCCAGCAGTGTTGAAAAGGGACAGGGGAACAATGAGCAGTTCTTC.

The genes are TRBV6-5 and TRBJ1-1; D possibly corresponds to TRBD1 (6 bases). Germline values: CDR1 MNHEY, CDR2 SVGAGI. Trimming left V 6 bases short and J 10 bases short, with 18 bases between. The CDR3 is made up of 13 amino acids. CDR3 sequence reads: CASSPTTGIRAFF. The CDR3 nucleotides are TGTGCCAGCAGCCCTACCACAGGGATTCGAGCTTTCTTT.

The V call is TRBV6-5, the J call TRBJ2-1, with 13 bases that match TRBD2. CDR3 size: 13 residues. Germline CDR1 and CDR2: MNHEY and SVGAGI. V trimming: 7 bases; J trimming: 14 bases; junction bases outside the gene matches: 8. The chain's CDR3 is CASTRTSGGMEFF. The CDR3 nucleotides are TGTGCCAGCACTAGGACTAGCGGGGGAATGGAGTTCTTC.

Here the CDR3 DNA reads TGTGCCAGCAGCAAGAAGGGCCATCAGCCCCAGCATTTT. Encoded protein: CASSKKGHQPQHF. This chain uses TRBV21-1 with TRBJ1-5. TRBV21-1 is flagged as a pseudogene. The CDR3 has 13 amino acids.

This clonotype was observed a few times. The V call is TRBV29-1, the J call TRBJ2-6; D ambiguous. CDR1 SQVTM and CDR2 ANQGSEA come from the germline V gene. The CDR3 consists of 14 residues. Trimming left V 3 bases short and J 4 bases short, with 10 bases between. The CDR3 reads CSVESPEGANVLTF. Here the CDR3 DNA reads TGCAGCGTTGAGTCTCCGGAAGGGGCCAACGTCCTGACTTTC.

The rearrangement joins TRBV7-9 to TRBJ2-1; 13 nucleotides agree with TRBD2. The CDR3 runs to 13 residues. V shed 5 bases, J shed 15 bases, and the junction held 7 bases outside the gene matches. Germline CDR1 SEHNR, CDR2 FQNEAQ (reference sequence). The CDR3 loop reads CASSKGLAGASFF. For the CDR3, the DNA is TGTGCCAGCAGCAAAGGACTAGCGGGAGCTTCGTTCTTC. The full variable domain, in which reference TRBV7-9 and TRBJ2-1 provide the parts outside the CDR3, is DTGVSQNPRHKITKRGQNVTFRCDPISEHNRLYWYRQTLGQGPEFLTYFQNEAQLEKSRLLSDRFSAERPKGSFSTLEIQRTEQGDSAMYLCASSKGLAGASFFGPGTRLTVL.

This chain joins TRBV20-1 and TRBJ2-7, with a weak D call TRBD1 (6 bases). CDR1 is DFQATT, CDR2 SNEGSKA, per germline (reference sequence). This CDR3 spans 15 amino acids. Trimming took off 0 bases at V and 4 bases at J, with 16 bases between the two ends. CDR3 amino acids: CSARDLKDSGYEQYF. CDR3 nucleotides: TGCAGTGCTAGAGATCTGAAGGACAGTGGGTACGAGCAGTACTTC.

In DNA form, the CDR3 reads TGTGCCACCAGCAGAGGTTCTAGTGGCGATACGCAGTATTTT. This sequence encodes CATSRGSSGDTQYF. The chain has TRBV15 and TRBJ2-3, with unresolved D. Trimming took off 1 base at V and 6 bases at J, with 11 bases between the two ends. The CDR3 extends over 14 amino acids. From germline, CDR1 is LNHNV and CDR2 YYDKDF (reference sequence).

The chain couples TRBV20-1 to TRBJ2-4, with D uncertain. V lost 6 bases and J 3 bases, leaving 12 bases between the germline ends. The CDR3 loop spans 13 amino acids. Looked up from germline, CDR1 is DFQATT and CDR2 is SNEGSKA (reference sequence). CDR3 in amino acids: CSAPPVGKNIQYF. The CDR3, as DNA: TGCAGTGCCCCCCCCGTGGGCAAAAACATTCAGTACTTC.

The gene calls are TRBV12-3 or TRBV12-4 and TRBJ1-5, with TRBD1 identical over 9 bases. With V trimmed by 5 bases and J by 1 base, 3 bases remained unmatched. The CDR3 totals 15 residues. The CDR3 sequence: CASSGQGQSNQPQHF. The CDR3 DNA reads as TGTGCCAGCAGTGGACAGGGGCAAAGCAATCAGCCCCAGCATTTT.

The chain uses TRBV29-1 and TRBJ2-3; 7 nucleotides match TRBD1. Germline CDR1 is SQVTM and CDR2 is ANQGSEA. The CDR3 totals 13 residues. Losses at the gene ends were 6 bases for V and 2 bases for J; bases not matched to a gene: 5. Here the CDR3 reads CSVRTGFTDTQYF. The CDR3 DNA follows: TGCAGCGTCCGGACAGGATTCACAGATACGCAGTATTTT.